This T cell receptor beta chain comes out of a study of regulatory T cells in long-lasting Graves disease. Overall study: New Graves' disease cases had less than 3 months of antithyroid drugs.

CDR3 regions were amplified by Arm-PCR using iRepertoire HTBI primers to build TCR beta libraries. TCRdb re-derived calls from the multiplex PCR reads in MiXCR, one entry per CDR3 protein. The sample has about 380,000 distinct CDR3 sequences; roughly a sixth are singletons. This clonotype was picked up many times. Its target is unknown. Whole-study results and caveats: Possibly, too few samples lowered accuracy. Persistent patients shared more public clonotypes (2,741) than newly diagnosed patients (966).

The time point: newly diagnosed GD, antithyroid drugs for less than 3 months. PBMC RNA was the source of the TCR library. The CDR3 consists of 15 residues. V was pared by 6 bases and J by 6 bases, with 6 bases of the junction left unmatched. The clonotype was recovered from a female donor with Graves disease. V is TRBV12-3 or TRBV12-4 and J is TRBJ2-3, with 13 bases matching TRBD2. The sample in question was peripheral blood mononuclear cells (PBMCs), obtained at new diagnosis, from a patient treated with antithyroid drugs. The chain's CDR3 is CASSQGTSGADTQYF. The CDR3 DNA sequence: TGTGCCAGCAGCCAAGGGACTAGCGGGGCGGATACGCAGTATTTT.